This T cell receptor (beta chain) is drawn from a study of cytomegalovirus exposure and HLA in healthy donors. A multiplex PCR was run with 60 Vbeta primers and 13 Jbeta primers. Profiling relied on immunoSEQ multiplex PCR, and the TCRdb table lists in-frame clones only, not all of them. The sample lists about 160,000 clones, roughly 80% occurring once. The CDR3 loop spans 15 amino acids. CDR1 and CDR2 (germline): SGHTA, FQGNSA. Regarding this clone: Its specificity is not known.

Donors were ostensibly healthy at sampling, although undocumented immune exposures were probable. Overall study findings and caveats: Both high specificity and high sensitivity reportedly marked the classifier's diagnosis of cytomegalovirus status. TCR beta V- and J-gene trimming, according to a later analysis, was linked to a missense DCLRE1C variant.

The chain joins TRBV7-2 to TRBJ2-5; 9 nucleotides agree with TRBD1. Matching the DNA end better, TRBJ2-7 makes the J call doubtful. The sequenced sample was PBMCs. This clonotype originated in a woman in her thirties in good health and CMV-seropositive. CDR3 residues: CASSLSGQGFYEQYF. The CDR3 nucleotides read TGTGCCAGCAGCTTAAGCGGACAGGGGTTCTACGAGCAGTACTTC.